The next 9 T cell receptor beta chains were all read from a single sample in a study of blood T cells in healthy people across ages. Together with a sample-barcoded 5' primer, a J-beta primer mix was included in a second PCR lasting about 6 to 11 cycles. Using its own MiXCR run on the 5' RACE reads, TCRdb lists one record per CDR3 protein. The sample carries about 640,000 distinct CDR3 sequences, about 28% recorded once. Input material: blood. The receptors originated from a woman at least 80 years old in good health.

CDR3 sequence reads: CSVESVGSYEQYF. The CDR3 DNA reads TGCAGCGTTGAGTCGGTCGGCTCCTACGAGCAGTACTTC. The V and J genes are TRBV29-1 and TRBJ2-7; D not resolved. The CDR3 contains 13 residues. Germline V gene data show CDR1 as SQVTM and CDR2 as ANQGSEA. V lost 3 bases and J lost 0, with 9 bases in between.

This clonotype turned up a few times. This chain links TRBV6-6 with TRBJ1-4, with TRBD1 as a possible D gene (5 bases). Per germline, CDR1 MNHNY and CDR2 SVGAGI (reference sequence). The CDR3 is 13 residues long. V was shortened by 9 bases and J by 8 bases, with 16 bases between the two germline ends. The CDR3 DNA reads TGTGCCAGTCGTCCCTCCTGGGGGGAAAAACTGTTTTTT. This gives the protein CASRPSWGEKLFF.

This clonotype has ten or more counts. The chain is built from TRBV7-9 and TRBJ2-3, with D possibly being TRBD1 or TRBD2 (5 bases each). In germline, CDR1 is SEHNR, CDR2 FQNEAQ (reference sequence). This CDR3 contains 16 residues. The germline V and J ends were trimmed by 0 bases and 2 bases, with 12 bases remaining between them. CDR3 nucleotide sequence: TGTGCCAGCAGCTTAGCGCGAGGGGCTTACACAGATACGCAGTATTTT. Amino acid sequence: CASSLARGAYTDTQYF.

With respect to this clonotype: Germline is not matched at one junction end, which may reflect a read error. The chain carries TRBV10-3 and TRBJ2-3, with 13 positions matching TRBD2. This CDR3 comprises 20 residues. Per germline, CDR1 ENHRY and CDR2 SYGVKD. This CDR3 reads CVISPGTSGGGHGGTDTQYF. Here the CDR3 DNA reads TGCGTCATCAGTCCCGGCACTAGCGGGGGGGGTCATGGCGGCACAGATACGCAGTATTTT.

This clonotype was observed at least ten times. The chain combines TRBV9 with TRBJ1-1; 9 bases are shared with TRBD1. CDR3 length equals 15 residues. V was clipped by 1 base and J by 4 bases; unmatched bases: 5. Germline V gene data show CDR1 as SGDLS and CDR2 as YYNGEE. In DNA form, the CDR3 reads TGTGCCAGCAGCGTAACAGGGGGCGCAGGCACTGAAGCTTTCTTT. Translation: CASSVTGGAGTEAFF.

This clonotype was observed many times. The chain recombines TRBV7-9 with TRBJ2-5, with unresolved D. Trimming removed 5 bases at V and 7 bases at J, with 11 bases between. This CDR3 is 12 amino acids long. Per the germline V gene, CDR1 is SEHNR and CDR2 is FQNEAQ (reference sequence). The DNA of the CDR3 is TGTGCCAGCAGCATAGAATTAGGGACCCAGTACTTC. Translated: CASSIELGTQYF. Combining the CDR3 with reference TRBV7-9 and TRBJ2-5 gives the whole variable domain DTGVSQNPRHKITKRGQNVTFRCDPISEHNRLYWYRQTLGQGPEFLTYFQNEAQLEKSRLLSDRFSAERPKGSFSTLEIQRTEQGDSAMYLCASSIELGTQYFGPGTRLLVL.

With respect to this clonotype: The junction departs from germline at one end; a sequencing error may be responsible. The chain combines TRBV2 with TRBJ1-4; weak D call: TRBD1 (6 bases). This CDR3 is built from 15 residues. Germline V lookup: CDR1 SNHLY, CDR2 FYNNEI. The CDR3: CANSENRGANEKLFF. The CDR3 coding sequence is TGTGCCAACAGTGAAAATCGGGGGGCTAATGAAAAGCTGTTTTTT.

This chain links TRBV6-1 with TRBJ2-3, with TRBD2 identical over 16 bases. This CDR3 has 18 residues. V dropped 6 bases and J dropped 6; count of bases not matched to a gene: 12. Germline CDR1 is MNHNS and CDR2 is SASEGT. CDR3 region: CASSLSGTSGGVADTQYF. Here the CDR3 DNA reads TGTGCCAGCAGCCTATCAGGGACTAGCGGGGGGGTGGCCGATACGCAGTATTTT.

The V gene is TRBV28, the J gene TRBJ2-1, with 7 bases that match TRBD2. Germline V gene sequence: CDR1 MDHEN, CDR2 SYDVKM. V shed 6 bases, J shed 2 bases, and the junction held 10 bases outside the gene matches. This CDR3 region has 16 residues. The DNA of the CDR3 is TGTGCCAGCAGACCGGAGACACGGGGGGCCTACAATGAGCAGTTCTTC. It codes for CASRPETRGAYNEQFF.